Following are 20 T cell receptor beta chains from one sample sequenced in a study of shared clonotypes between healthy human individuals (dated by TCRdb to 2018 to 2021). The library was produced with the immunoSEQ multiplex PCR assay. Not all clones reach the TCRdb copy of this immuneACCESS table, which keeps in-frame sequences only. Checked studies attribute under half of the gap to unresolved V genes and leave the rest unexplained. The sample yields a few million clones; roughly 95% were counted once. The biggest ten clones account for 0.13% of the sample. The sample consisted of naive CD4+ T cells sorted from blood. This specimen's cell subset or site label, per the study, means: CD45RA+ positively selected. These receptors were obtained from a young man in good health.

As regards this clone: The sample holds other DNA sequences that translate to the same CDR3. J is TRBJ1-4 and V is TRBV30, with D maybe TRBD1 (5 bases). Germline CDR1 reads GTSNPN; CDR2 reads SVGIG (reference sequence). The length of the CDR3 is 12 residues. The ends were cut back, 4 bases at V and 8 bases at J, with 11 bases in the middle. The CDR3: CAWTGGGEKLFF. The CDR3 DNA follows: TGTGCCTGGACCGGTGGGGGAGAAAAACTGTTTTTT.

The J gene is TRBJ1-2, the V gene TRBV9; D is unclear. The CDR3 has 13 amino acids. Germline V gene data show CDR1 as SGDLS and CDR2 as YYNGEE. The V gene lost 4 bases and the J gene lost 8 bases, with 15 bases spanning the gap. The CDR3 is CASSPHGVWGYTF. The CDR3 DNA sequence: TGTGCCAGCAGCCCCCATGGGGTATGGGGCTACACCTTC.

J is TRBJ1-6 and V is TRBV7-8; D possibly corresponds to TRBD1 (5 bases). The V gene's germline CDR1 is SGHVS and CDR2 FQNEAQ. This CDR3 is 17 amino acids long. V was clipped by 3 bases and J by 6 bases, with 18 bases between them. For the CDR3, the DNA is TGTGCCAGCAGCTTCCACCAGACAGTCGGGGCTAATTCACCCCTCCACTTT. It is translated as CASSFHQTVGANSPLHF.

In its sample, this clone was seen a few times. In the same sample, other DNA sequences code for this CDR3. The chain links TRBV28 to TRBJ1-5; D perhaps matches TRBD1 (5 bases). CDR1 is MDHEN, CDR2 SYDVKM, per germline. Deletions cut 6 bases from V and 4 bases from J, with 16 bases between. The CDR3 length is 15 residues. The CDR3 bases are TGTGCCAGCAGCCTCGGCCAGGGTAGTAATCAGCCCCAGCATTTT. Amino acid sequence: CASSLGQGSNQPQHF. Variable domain in full (rest from reference TRBV28 and TRBJ1-5): DVKVTQSSRYLVKRTGEKVFLECVQDMDHENMFWYRQDPGLGLRLIYFSYDVKMKEKGDIPEGYSVSREKKERFSLILESASTNQTSMYLCASSLGQGSNQPQHFGDGTRLSIL.

The V call is TRBV7-2, the J call TRBJ2-1; D not certain. Germline CDR1 SGHTA, CDR2 FQGNSA. The CDR3 contains 12 residues. Between the trimmed V and J ends, which lost 4 bases and 9 bases, there was a span of 10 bases. CDR3 amino acids: CASSSALGEQFF. DNA of the CDR3: TGTGCCAGCAGCTCGGCGCTTGGTGAGCAGTTCTTC.

The V gene is TRBV11-2, the J gene TRBJ2-5, with D unresolved. This CDR3 contains 13 residues. V shed 6 bases and J shed 5 bases, with 13 bases lying between them. Germline V CDR1 and CDR2: SGHAT, FQNNGV. The CDR3 DNA reads as TGTGCCAGCAGTTCAGAGGTCCTGGAGACCCAGTACTTC. Translating gives CASSSEVLETQYF.

The rearrangement joins TRBV19 to TRBJ2-2; TRBD1 matches at 12 bases. This CDR3 region has 16 residues. Germline values: CDR1 LNHDA, CDR2 SQIVND (reference sequence). Trimming at V came to 2 bases and at J to 5 bases, leaving 3 bases not matched to a gene. In DNA form, the CDR3 reads TGTGCCAGTAGTATACCGGGACAGGGGGCGACCGGGGAGCTGTTTTTT. This translates into CASSIPGQGATGELFF. The entire variable domain, with the rest obtained from reference TRBV19 and TRBJ2-2, is as follows: DGGITQSPKYLFRKEGQNVTLSCEQNLNHDAMYWYRQDPGQGLRLIYYSQIVNDFQKGDIAEGYSVSREKKESFPLTVTSAQKNPTAFYLCASSIPGQGATGELFFGEGSRLTVL.

The chain uses TRBV28 and TRBJ1-1, with D possibly TRBD1 on 6 matching bases. CDR3 size: 16 residues. The V gene lost 6 bases and the J gene lost 4 bases, with 21 bases spanning the gap. CDR1 and CDR2 from the germline V gene are MDHEN and SYDVKM. This chain's CDR3 is CASRDFTGRVGTEAFF. The DNA for the CDR3 is TGTGCCAGCAGAGATTTCACAGGGCGGGTAGGCACTGAAGCTTTCTTT.

This chain uses TRBV10-1 with TRBJ2-7; D unresolved. The CDR3 consists of 8 residues. In germline, CDR1 is WNHNN, CDR2 SYGVQD (reference sequence). V gave up 7 bases and J gave up 8 bases, with 3 bases separating them. The CDR3 DNA reads as TGCGCCAGCACCCAGCAGTACTTC. Translated: CASTQQYF.

The CDR3 loop is CASSGPGTANYEQYF. The CDR3 nucleotides read TGTGCCAGCAGCGGACCCGGGACTGCTAACTACGAGCAGTACTTC. The rearrangement links TRBV13 to TRBJ2-7; tentative D call: TRBD2 (6 bases). There are 15 residues in the CDR3. The V gene's germline CDR1 is PRHDT and CDR2 FYEKMQ (reference sequence). The V end lost 5 bases, the J end lost 3 bases, and 17 bases lay between the germline ends.

The chain couples TRBV25-1 to TRBJ2-7; 7 bases map to TRBD1. J lost 7 bases, V lost 8 bases, and 17 bases had no gene match. The CDR3 extends over 15 amino acids. Looked up from germline, CDR1 is MGHDK and CDR2 is SYGVNS. The DNA for the CDR3 is TGTGCCAGCGGAGAATCCGGGACAGCCCTGGGGGAGCAGTACTTC. This translates into CASGESGTALGEQYF.

The chain links TRBV30 to TRBJ2-5; TRBD2 might be the D (7 bases). Germline CDR1 is GTSNPN and CDR2 is SVGIG (reference sequence). Trimming removed 2 bases at V and 4 bases at J, with 17 bases between. CDR3 length equals 15 residues. CDR3 bases: TGTGCCTGGAGTATAACGGGGGGCCCACGAGAGACCCAGTACTTC. It codes for CAWSITGGPRETQYF.

For this clone: The sample contains more than one DNA sequence encoding this CDR3. This chain joins TRBV6-6 and TRBJ2-7, with D unresolved. Germline CDR1 MNHNY, CDR2 SVGAGI (reference sequence). CDR3 length: 12 amino acids. V was pared by 7 bases and J by 3 bases, with 10 bases between. The CDR3 reads CASKTESYEQYF. In DNA form, the CDR3 reads TGTGCCAGCAAAACGGAAAGCTACGAGCAGTACTTC.

This chain links TRBV19 with TRBJ1-5; 8 bases align to TRBD1. Germline values: CDR1 LNHDA, CDR2 SQIVND (reference sequence). This CDR3 comprises 14 residues. Unmatched junction bases numbered 6, after V lost 8 bases and J lost 3 bases. This CDR3 is CASHRGEYNQPQHF. In DNA, the CDR3 is TGTGCCAGTCACAGGGGGGAATACAATCAGCCCCAGCATTTT.

The chain combines TRBV7-2 with TRBJ1-3, with D uncertain. Trimming removed 5 bases from V and 2 bases from J, with 10 bases in between. Germline V gene data show CDR1 as SGHTA and CDR2 as FQGNSA. The length of the CDR3 is 14 residues. The CDR3 bases are TGTGCCAGCAGCCGCACTAAGCCTGGAAACACCATATATTTT. Protein sequence: CASSRTKPGNTIYF.

The chain is built from TRBV5-1 and TRBJ2-3; 7 bases are a match to TRBD1. The CDR3 is 16 residues long. Germline V gives CDR1 SGHRS, CDR2 YFSETQ. The V gene end was trimmed by 3 bases and the J gene end by 0 bases; junction bases not matched to a gene: 7. The CDR3 bases are TGCGCCAGCAGCTCAGGCTTGACAGGGAGCACAGATACGCAGTATTTT. It codes for CASSSGLTGSTDTQYF.

This rearrangement joins TRBV5-4 to TRBJ1-4; D is unresolved. From germline, CDR1 is SGHNT and CDR2 YYREEE (reference sequence). Trimming cost V 4 bases and J 4 bases, with 11 bases left between them. This CDR3 has 14 amino acids. CDR3 in amino acids: CASSRQPSNEKLFF. DNA of the CDR3: TGTGCCAGCAGCAGGCAACCGAGTAATGAAAAACTGTTTTTT.

The chain uses TRBV2 and TRBJ1-2, with TRBD1 identical over 9 bases. Trimming removed 4 bases from V and 4 bases from J; junction bases left unmatched: 7. The CDR3 contains 15 residues. Germline V gene lookup returns CDR1 SNHLY and CDR2 FYNNEI. CDR3 bases: TGTGCCAGCAGTGTTGACAGGGGGTCTGGCTATGGCTACACCTTC. Translation gives CASSVDRGSGYGYTF.

The chain joins TRBV5-8 to TRBJ2-5; no clear D. The CDR3 is 13 amino acids. Per germline, CDR1 SGHTS and CDR2 YDEGEE. V gave up 3 bases and J gave up 4 bases, with 10 bases separating them. CDR3 amino acids: CASSWWEGETQYF. CDR3 sequence (DNA): TGTGCCAGCAGCTGGTGGGAAGGAGAGACCCAGTACTTC.

This chain links TRBV28 with TRBJ1-6; D is undetermined. Per germline, CDR1 MDHEN and CDR2 SYDVKM. The CDR3 is 15 amino acids. The V gene lost 4 bases and the J gene lost 5 bases, with 12 bases spanning the gap. The CDR3 loop reads CASSSGFLHNSPLHF. Here the CDR3 DNA reads TGTGCCAGCAGTTCCGGGTTCCTCCATAATTCACCCCTCCACTTT.